This T cell receptor beta chain came from a study of early T cells in non-severe SARS-CoV-2 infection. About the study: Chains were not paired, and sequencing was done on bulk RNA from unsorted whole blood.

Each cDNA molecule carried a unique molecular identifier. One entry per CDR3 protein results from TCRdb running MiXCR on the 5' RACE reads. The sample consists of approximately 26,000 distinct CDR3 sequences, roughly 4.1% of them appearing once. This clonotype came up a few times. Its target is not known. Germline CDR1 and CDR2: SGHNT and YENEEA. The CDR3 has 15 residues. V dropped 2 bases and J dropped 1 base, with 10 bases sitting between them. Study-wide results and caveats: Clonotype matching in VDJdb favored anti-spike CD8 responses and did not capture private and CD4 specificities.

The clonotype was recovered from an adult who was a healthcare worker with PCR-confirmed SARS-CoV-2 infection or an uninfected control (not recorded which). Material for sequencing was whole blood. The rearrangement links TRBV11-3 to TRBJ2-3; perhaps TRBD2 as D (6 bases). The CDR3 DNA is TGTGCCAGCAGCTTAAGGGGCGGGGGCACAGATACGCAGTATTTT. The encoded protein is CASSLRGGGTDTQYF.